These T cell receptor beta chains were read from a single sample in a study of cytomegalovirus exposure and HLA in healthy donors. This table comes from immunoSEQ multiplex PCR, and its TCRdb copy is limited to in-frame clones, with some not included. The top ten clones hold over 4% of a sample with 130,000 or so clones, roughly 78% of them seen once. Sequencing was carried out using PBMCs. These receptors were obtained from a man aged 50-60 years in good health and CMV-seropositive. The CDR3 runs from the conserved cysteine through the conserved F or W. D genes are given only for firm matches. Clone size appears in some rows only: once, few, many, or a class for an expanded clone.

clone_size j_call d_call v_call cdr3_aa cdr3_nt
NA TRBJ1-4 NA TRBV5-1 CASSPADGGREKLFF TGCGCCAGCAGCCCCGCGGACGGCGGGCGGGAAAAACTGTTTTTT
NA TRBJ2-5 NA TRBV11-1 CASSLIPRDEKTQYF TGTGCCAGCAGCTTAATCCCCCGGGATGAGAAGACCCAGTACTTC
NA TRBJ2-5 NA TRBV7-8 CAAGGLANKETQYF TGTGCCGCAGGGGGGCTAGCGAACAAGGAGACCCAGTACTTC
NA TRBJ1-1 NA TRBV18 CASSPARGSEAFF TGTGCCAGCTCACCAGCTCGGGGGAGTGAAGCTTTCTTT
NA TRBJ1-1 TRBD1 TRBV27 CASSIKQGAEAFF TGTGCCAGCAGCATAAAACAGGGGGCGGAAGCTTTCTTT
NA TRBJ2-1 TRBD1 TRBV5-6 CASSLGTGGGYNEQFF TGTGCCAGCAGCTTAGGGACAGGAGGTGGTTACAATGAGCAGTTCTTC
few TRBJ2-1 TRBD2 TRBV7-9 CASSGLAGGSNEQFF TGTGCCAGCAGCGGACTAGCGGGAGGGTCGAATGAGCAGTTCTTC
NA TRBJ2-7 TRBD2 TRBV7-2 CASSSGTSGFYEQYF TGTGCCAGCAGCTCTGGGACTAGCGGATTCTACGAGCAGTACTTC
NA TRBJ2-1 TRBD2 TRBV5-1 CASSLTLAGGPGEQFF TGCGCCAGCAGCTTGACACTAGCGGGAGGGCCTGGGGAGCAGTTCTTC
NA TRBJ1-1 TRBD1 TRBV6-1 CASRGQGSGLVTF TGTGCCAGCCGGGGACAGGGGAGTGGCCTGGTTACTTTT
few TRBJ1-5 NA TRBV27 CASSLQGHTSNQPQHF TGTGCCAGCAGTTTACAGGGGCATACGAGCAATCAGCCCCAGCATTTT
NA TRBJ1-2 NA TRBV11-3 CASSPAAALPYGYTF TGTGCCAGCAGCCCCGCGGCGGCACTGCCATATGGCTACACCTTC
NA TRBJ1-1 TRBD1 TRBV7-2 CASSPDRGLATEAFF TGTGCCAGCAGCCCCGACAGGGGTCTTGCCACTGAAGCTTTCTTT
NA TRBJ2-3 TRBD2 TRBV11-2 CASSAGGAGGYTDTQYF TGTGCCAGCAGCGCGGGTGGAGCGGGGGGATACACAGATACGCAGTATTTT
NA TRBJ2-2 TRBD2 TRBV7-9 CASSFRGGRNTGELFF TGTGCCAGCAGCTTTCGGGGCGGGAGGAACACCGGGGAGCTGTTTTTT
NA TRBJ1-5 NA TRBV19 CASSILHQGNQPQHF TGTGCCAGTAGTATTTTACACCAGGGCAATCAGCCCCAGCATTTT
NA TRBJ1-1 NA TRBV18 CASSGSRGGTEAFF TGTGCCAGCTCGGGATCAAGGGGTGGAACTGAAGCTTTCTTT
NA TRBJ1-4 TRBD1 TRBV5-1 CASSIGTGDTNEKLFF TGCGCCAGCAGCATAGGGACAGGAGATACTAATGAAAAACTGTTTTTT
NA TRBJ2-5 NA TRBV7-3 CASSPGRGPVETQYF TGTGCCAGCAGCCCGGGGCGGGGGCCAGTGGAGACCCAGTACTTC
NA TRBJ1-1 NA TRBV5-1 CASSLGLVSETTGYNTEAFF TGCGCCAGCAGCTTGGGACTCGTCTCAGAAACCACCGGGTACAACACTGAAGCTTTCTTT
few TRBJ1-1 NA TRBV6-5 CASSYGHTEAFF TGTGCCAGCAGTTACGGGCACACTGAAGCTTTCTTT
NA TRBJ2-2 TRBD1 TRBV7-2 CASSVTGTVNTGELFF TGTGCCAGCAGCGTAACCGGGACAGTAAACACCGGGGAGCTGTTTTTT
NA TRBJ2-1 TRBD1 TRBV7-8 CASSLRGQGYNEQFF TGTGCCAGCAGCTTACGCGGACAGGGGTACAATGAGCAGTTCTTC
NA TRBJ1-1 NA TRBV18 CASSPRQVVTEAFF TGTGCCAGCTCACCTCGGCAGGTGGTCACTGAAGCTTTCTTT
few TRBJ1-1 NA TRBV29-1 CSVGAGWRNTEAFF TGCAGCGTTGGGGCAGGGTGGCGGAACACTGAAGCTTTCTTT
NA TRBJ2-3 TRBD2 TRBV6-1 CASSGTSDTDTQYF TGTGCCAGCAGCGGGACTAGCGACACAGATACGCAGTATTTT
once TRBJ2-7 TRBD2 TRBV6-6 CASSTGLAVYYEQYF TGTGCCAGCAGTACCGGACTAGCGGTCTACTACGAGCAGTACTTC
NA TRBJ2-6 NA TRBV29-1 CSVEGRESGANVLTF TGCAGCGTTGAAGGCAGGGAATCTGGGGCCAACGTCCTGACTTTC
few TRBJ1-2 TRBD1 TRBV5-4 CASSSSMGQGSYGYTF TGTGCCAGCAGCTCGTCAATGGGACAGGGGTCCTATGGCTACACCTTC
NA TRBJ1-1 NA TRBV2 CASNNRLNTEAFF TGTGCCAGCAATAACAGATTGAACACTGAAGCTTTCTTT
NA TRBJ2-3 NA TRBV18 CASSPRAGVFADTQYF TGTGCCAGCTCACCACGGGCAGGTGTATTTGCAGATACGCAGTATTTT
few TRBJ1-1 NA TRBV20-1 CSAQENTEAFF TGCAGTGCCCAGGAGAACACTGAAGCTTTCTTT
NA TRBJ2-3 TRBD2 TRBV5-1 CASSLGKGGDTQYF TGCGCCAGCAGCTTGGGAAAGGGAGGGGATACGCAGTATTTT
NA TRBJ2-1 NA TRBV29-1 CSVGAPYNEQFF TGCAGCGTTGGAGCGCCCTACAATGAGCAGTTCTTC
NA TRBJ1-2 TRBD1 TRBV6-5 CASAQGAYLGYTF TGTGCCAGCGCTCAGGGGGCATATCTTGGCTACACCTTC
NA TRBJ1-1 TRBD1 TRBV5-1 CASSLIGQGGWYTEAFF TGCGCCAGCAGCTTGATCGGACAGGGTGGGTGGTACACTGAAGCTTTCTTT
NA TRBJ2-1 NA TRBV9 CASSVALTVEQFF TGTGCCAGCAGCGTAGCTTTGACAGTAGAGCAGTTCTTC
NA TRBJ2-4 NA TRBV29-1 CSVGGGENIQYF TGCAGCGTTGGAGGGGGGGAAAACATTCAGTACTTC
NA TRBJ2-7 NA TRBV5-6 CASSPVGQRYEQYF TGTGCCAGCAGCCCCGTAGGACAGAGATACGAGCAGTACTTC
NA TRBJ2-7 NA TRBV27 CASSLAQSYEQYF TGTGCCAGCAGTCTCGCCCAATCCTACGAGCAGTACTTC
NA TRBJ1-2 NA TRBV7-9 CASSFHSYGYTF TGTGCCAGCAGCTTTCACAGCTATGGCTACACCTTC
NA TRBJ1-2 TRBD1 TRBV4-1 CASSPRDRDEAYGYTF TGCGCCAGCAGTCCTCGGGACAGGGATGAAGCCTATGGCTACACCTTC
NA TRBJ2-5 NA TRBV27 CASSLMSDGRPQYF TGTGCCAGCAGTTTGATGAGCGATGGGAGACCCCAGTACTTC
NA TRBJ2-7 TRBD2 TRBV6-1 CASSESGGNSGRNFAYEQYF TGTGCCAGCAGTGAATCCGGGGGGAATAGCGGGAGAAACTTCGCCTACGAGCAGTACTTC
NA TRBJ2-3 TRBD1 TRBV4-1 CASGPGQGDTQYF TGCGCCAGCGGACCGGGACAGGGGGATACGCAGTATTTT
NA TRBJ2-2 TRBD1 TRBV5-8 CASSPVGTGAVNTGELFF TGTGCCAGCAGCCCCGTAGGGACAGGGGCCGTAAATACCGGGGAGCTGTTTTTT
NA TRBJ1-5 NA TRBV7-2 CASSLDGGQPQHF TGTGCCAGCAGCTTAGACGGCGGTCAGCCCCAGCATTTT
few TRBJ1-1 TRBD1 TRBV19 CASSRGTVMNTEAFF TGTGCCAGTAGTAGGGGGACAGTCATGAACACTGAAGCTTTCTTT
NA TRBJ2-7 NA TRBV19 CASSLWASTEYEQYF TGTGCCAGTAGTCTCTGGGCGTCGACGGAATACGAGCAGTACTTC
few TRBJ2-3 TRBD2 TRBV7-2 CASSSPPGLADTQYF TGTGCCAGCAGCTCCCCCCCCGGACTAGCGGATACGCAGTATTTT
NA TRBJ1-5 NA TRBV2 CASDGSGGIGNQPQHF TGTGCCAGCGATGGCTCGGGGGGGATTGGCAATCAGCCCCAGCATTTT
NA TRBJ2-5 TRBD2 TRBV2 CASSLLLAGAQETQYF TGTGCCAGCAGCCTACTTCTAGCGGGGGCCCAAGAGACCCAGTACTTC
NA TRBJ2-7 TRBD1 TRBV19 CASSDRGAHYEQYF TGTGCCAGTAGCGACAGGGGCGCCCACTACGAGCAGTACTTC
NA TRBJ2-7 TRBD1 TRBV4-2 CASSQPGTAYEQYF TGTGCCAGCAGCCAACCCGGGACAGCCTACGAGCAGTACTTC
NA TRBJ2-1 TRBD2 TRBV7-9 CSSSLASGSVSYNEQFF TGTTCCAGCAGCTTAGCTAGCGGGAGTGTCTCCTACAATGAGCAGTTCTTC